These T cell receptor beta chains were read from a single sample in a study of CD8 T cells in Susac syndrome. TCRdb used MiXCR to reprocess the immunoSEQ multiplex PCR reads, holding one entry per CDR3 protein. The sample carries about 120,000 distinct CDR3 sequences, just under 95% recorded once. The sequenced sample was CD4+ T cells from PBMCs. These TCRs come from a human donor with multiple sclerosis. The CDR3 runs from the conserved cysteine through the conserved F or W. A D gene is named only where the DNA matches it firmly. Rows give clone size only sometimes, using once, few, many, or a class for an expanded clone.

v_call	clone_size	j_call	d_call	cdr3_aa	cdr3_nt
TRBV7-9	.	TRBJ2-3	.	CASSLAERGTTDTQYF	TGTGCCAGCAGCTTAGCCGAGCGAGGTACCACAGATACGCAGTATTTT
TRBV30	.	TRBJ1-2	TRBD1	CAWSVLAGGSYGYTF	TGTGCCTGGAGTGTACTCGCAGGGGGGAGCTATGGCTACACCTTC
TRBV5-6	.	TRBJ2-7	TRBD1	CASSLAWTGAYEQYF	TGTGCCAGCAGCTTGGCCTGGACAGGAGCCTACGAGCAGTACTTC
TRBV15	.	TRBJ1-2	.	CATSRDLTGTSTGGYTF	TGTGCCACCAGCAGAGATTTGACCGGGACCTCCACGGGTGGCTACACCTTC
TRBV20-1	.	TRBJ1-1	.	CSAQGGDNTEAFF	TGCAGTGCCCAAGGGGGGGATAACACTGAAGCTTTCTTT
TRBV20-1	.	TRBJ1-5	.	CSATRAGGKEQPQHF	TGCAGTGCCACCCGTGCGGGCGGGAAGGAACAGCCCCAGCATTTT
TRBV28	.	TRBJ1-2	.	CATLPAQSGRGYTF	TGTGCCACCCTACCGGCACAGTCGGGCCGTGGCTACACCTTC
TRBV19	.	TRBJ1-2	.	CASSIAGITAGYTF	TGTGCCAGTAGTATCGCAGGGATAACAGCTGGCTACACCTTC
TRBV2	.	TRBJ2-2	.	CASSREQTNTGELFF	TGTGCCAGCTCCAGAGAACAGACGAACACCGGGGAGCTGTTTTTT
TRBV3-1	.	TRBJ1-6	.	CASSQETAYNSPLHF	TGTGCCAGCAGCCAAGAGACAGCCTATAATTCACCCCTCCACTTT
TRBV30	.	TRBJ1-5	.	CAWSGGGDQPQHF	TGTGCCTGGTCCGGCGGGGGGGATCAGCCCCAGCATTTT
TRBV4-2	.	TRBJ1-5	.	CASSPLGRNQPQHF	TGTGCCAGCAGCCCGTTGGGTCGGAATCAGCCCCAGCATTTT
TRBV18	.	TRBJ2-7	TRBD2	CASSPPSGDYEQYF	TGTGCCAGCTCACCACCGAGCGGGGACTACGAGCAGTACTTC
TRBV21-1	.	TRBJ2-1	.	CASSILRPGQGWDNEQFF	TGTGCCAGCAGCATCCTCCGACCGGGACAGGGATGGGACAATGAGCAGTTCTTC
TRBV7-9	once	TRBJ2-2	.	CASSWLGSGELFF	TGTGCCAGCAGCTGGCTGGGGAGCGGGGAGCTGTTTTTT
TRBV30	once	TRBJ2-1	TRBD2	CAWSFFRTSGGSLFYNEQFF	TGTGCCTGGAGTTTCTTCCGGACTAGCGGGGGGAGCCTATTTTACAATGAGCAGTTCTTC
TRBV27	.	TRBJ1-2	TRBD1	CASSLSGQGYGYTF	TGTGCCAGCAGTTTATCGGGACAGGGGTATGGCTACACCTTC
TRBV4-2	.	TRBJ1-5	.	CASSQGLYGQPQHF	TGTGCCAGCAGCCAAGGACTGTACGGCCAGCCCCAGCATTTT
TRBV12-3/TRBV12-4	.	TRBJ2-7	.	CASSLGQGLSYEQYF	TGTGCCAGCAGTTTAGGGCAGGGGCTATCCTACGAGCAGTACTTC
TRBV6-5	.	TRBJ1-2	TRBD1	CASRGQGHGYTF	TGTGCCAGCAGGGGACAGGGGCATGGCTACACCTTC
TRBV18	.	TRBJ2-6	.	CASSTNRDSGANVLTF	TGTGCCAGCTCAACCAACAGGGACTCTGGGGCCAACGTCCTGACTTTC
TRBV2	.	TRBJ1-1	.	CASSEPRTGTNTEAFF	TGTGCCAGCAGTGAACCTCGGACGGGGACGAACACTGAAGCTTTCTTT
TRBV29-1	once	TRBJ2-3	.	CSAGGPSTDTQYF	TGCAGCGCCGGGGGCCCCAGCACAGATACGCAGTATTTT
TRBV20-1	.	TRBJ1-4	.	CSARDVQGSEKLFF	TGCAGTGCTAGAGATGTTCAGGGGAGTGAAAAACTGTTTTTT
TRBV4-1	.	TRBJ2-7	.	CASSQDSRVAYEQYF	TGCGCCAGCAGCCAAGATAGTCGAGTCGCGTACGAGCAGTACTTC
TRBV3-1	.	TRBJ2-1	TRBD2	CASSRTSGEVEQFF	TGTGCCAGCAGCCGGACTAGCGGGGAAGTTGAGCAGTTCTTC
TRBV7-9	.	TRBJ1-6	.	CASSPLRANSFRALHF	TGTGCCAGCAGCCCTCTCCGGGCCAATTCCTTTAGGGCCCTCCACTTT
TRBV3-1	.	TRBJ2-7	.	CASSQALDRPNEQYF	TGTGCCAGCAGCCAAGCCCTCGACAGGCCCAACGAGCAGTACTTC
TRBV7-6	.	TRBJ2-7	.	CASSETPGLFEQYF	TGTGCCAGCAGCGAAACCCCCGGACTCTTCGAGCAGTACTTC
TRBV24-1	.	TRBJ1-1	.	CATSAGGTEAFF	TGTGCCACCAGCGCCGGGGGAACTGAAGCTTTCTTT
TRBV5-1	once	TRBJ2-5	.	CASSLSVSQETQYF	TGCGCCAGCAGCTTGTCAGTCAGCCAAGAGACCCAGTACTTC
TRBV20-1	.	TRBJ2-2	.	CSARLFNTGELFF	TGCAGTGCTAGACTCTTTAACACCGGGGAGCTGTTTTTT
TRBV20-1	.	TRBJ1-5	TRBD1	CSARTTGVNQPQHF	TGCAGTGCTAGAACCACAGGGGTCAATCAGCCCCAGCATTTT
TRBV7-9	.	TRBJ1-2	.	CASSAIGDYGYTF	TGTGCCAGCAGCGCCATAGGGGACTATGGCTACACCTTC